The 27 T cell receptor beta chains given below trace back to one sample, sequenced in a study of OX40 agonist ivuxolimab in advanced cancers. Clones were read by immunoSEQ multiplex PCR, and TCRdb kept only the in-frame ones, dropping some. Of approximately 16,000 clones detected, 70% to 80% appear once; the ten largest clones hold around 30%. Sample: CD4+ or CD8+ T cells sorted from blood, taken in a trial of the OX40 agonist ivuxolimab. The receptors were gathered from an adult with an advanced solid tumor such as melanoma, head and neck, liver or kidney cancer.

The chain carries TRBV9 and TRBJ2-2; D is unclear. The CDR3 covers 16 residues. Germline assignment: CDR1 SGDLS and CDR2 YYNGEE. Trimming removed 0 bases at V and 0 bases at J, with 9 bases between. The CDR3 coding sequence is TGTGCCAGCAGCGTAGCGGGCGAGGCGAACACCGGGGAGCTGTTTTTT. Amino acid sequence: CASSVAGEANTGELFF.

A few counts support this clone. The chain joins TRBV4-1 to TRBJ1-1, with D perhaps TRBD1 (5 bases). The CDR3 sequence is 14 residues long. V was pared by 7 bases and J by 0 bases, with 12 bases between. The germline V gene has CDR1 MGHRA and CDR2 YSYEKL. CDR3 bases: TGCGCCAGCATCTCGGGGGGGGTGAACACTGAAGCTTTCTTT. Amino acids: CASISGGVNTEAFF.

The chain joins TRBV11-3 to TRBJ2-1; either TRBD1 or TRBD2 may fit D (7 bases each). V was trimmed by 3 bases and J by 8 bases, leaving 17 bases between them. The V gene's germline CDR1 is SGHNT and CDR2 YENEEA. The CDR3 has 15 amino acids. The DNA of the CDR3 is TGTGCCAGCAGCTTCTTCGACAGGGCGGGGGATGAGCAGTTCTTC. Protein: CASSFFDRAGDEQFF.

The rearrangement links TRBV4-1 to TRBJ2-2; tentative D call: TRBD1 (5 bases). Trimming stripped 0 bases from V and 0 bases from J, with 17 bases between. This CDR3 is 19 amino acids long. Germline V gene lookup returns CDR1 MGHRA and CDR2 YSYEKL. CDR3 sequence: CASSQDYYAQGANTGELFF. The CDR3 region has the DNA TGCGCCAGCAGCCAAGATTACTACGCCCAGGGTGCGAACACCGGGGAGCTGTTTTTT.

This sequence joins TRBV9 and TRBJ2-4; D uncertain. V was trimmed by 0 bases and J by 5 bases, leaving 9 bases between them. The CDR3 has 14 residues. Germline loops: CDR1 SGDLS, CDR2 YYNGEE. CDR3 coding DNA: TGTGCCAGCAGCGTAGAGGGCAGCCAAAACATTCAGTACTTC. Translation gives CASSVEGSQNIQYF.

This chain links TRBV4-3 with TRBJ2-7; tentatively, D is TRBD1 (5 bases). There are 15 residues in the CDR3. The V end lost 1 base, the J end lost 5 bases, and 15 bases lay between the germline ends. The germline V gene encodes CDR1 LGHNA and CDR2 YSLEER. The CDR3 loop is CASSQGSLGVHEQYF. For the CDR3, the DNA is TGCGCCAGCAGCCAAGGAAGTTTAGGGGTCCACGAGCAGTACTTC.

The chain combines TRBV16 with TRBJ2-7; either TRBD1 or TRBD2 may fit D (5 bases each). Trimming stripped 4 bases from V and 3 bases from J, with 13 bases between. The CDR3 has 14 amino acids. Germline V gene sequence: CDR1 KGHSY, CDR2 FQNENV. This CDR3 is CASSPGRINYEQYF. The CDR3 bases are TGTGCCAGCAGCCCGGGGCGAATAAACTACGAGCAGTACTTC.

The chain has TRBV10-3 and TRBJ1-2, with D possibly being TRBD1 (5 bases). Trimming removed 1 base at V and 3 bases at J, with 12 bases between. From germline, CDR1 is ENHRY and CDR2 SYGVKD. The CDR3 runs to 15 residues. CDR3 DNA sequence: TGTGCCATCAGTGAGTTCGAAGGGGTGGACTATGGCTACACCTTC. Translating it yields CAISEFEGVDYGYTF.

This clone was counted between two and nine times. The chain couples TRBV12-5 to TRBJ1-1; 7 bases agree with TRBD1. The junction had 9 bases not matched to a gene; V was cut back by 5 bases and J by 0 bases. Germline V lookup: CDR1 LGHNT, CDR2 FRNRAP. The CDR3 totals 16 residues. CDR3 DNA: TGTGCTAGTGGTCCAGCCACAGGGGTTTTGAACACTGAAGCTTTCTTT. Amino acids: CASGPATGVLNTEAFF.

Written as DNA, the CDR3 is TGTGCCTGGTGGACCGACAGGGGAAACACCATATATTTT. This translates into CAWWTDRGNTIYF. The chain is built from TRBV30 and TRBJ1-3, with a weak D call TRBD1 (6 bases). The CDR3 contains 13 residues. The V gene's germline CDR1 is GTSNPN and CDR2 SVGIG (reference sequence). V lost 5 bases, J lost 4 bases, and 12 bases lay in between.

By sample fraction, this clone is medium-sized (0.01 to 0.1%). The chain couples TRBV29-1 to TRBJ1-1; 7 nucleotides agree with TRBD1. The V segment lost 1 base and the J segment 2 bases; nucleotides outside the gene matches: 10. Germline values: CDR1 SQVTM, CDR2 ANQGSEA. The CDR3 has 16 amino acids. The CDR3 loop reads CSVEGRDSTRNTEAFF. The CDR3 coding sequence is TGCAGCGTTGAAGGTCGGGACAGCACACGAAACACTGAAGCTTTCTTT. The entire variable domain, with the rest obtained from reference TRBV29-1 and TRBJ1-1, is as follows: SAVISQKPSRDICQRGTSLTIQCQVDSQVTMMFWYRQQPGQSLTLIATANQGSEATYESGFVIDKFPISRPNLTFSTLTVSNMSPEDSSIYLCSVEGRDSTRNTEAFFGQGTRLTVV.

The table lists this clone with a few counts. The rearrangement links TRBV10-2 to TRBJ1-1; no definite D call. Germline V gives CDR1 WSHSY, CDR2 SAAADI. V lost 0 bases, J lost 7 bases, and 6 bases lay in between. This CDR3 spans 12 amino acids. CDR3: CASSESSIEAFF. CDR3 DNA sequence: TGCGCCAGCAGTGAGTCATCCATTGAAGCTTTCTTT.

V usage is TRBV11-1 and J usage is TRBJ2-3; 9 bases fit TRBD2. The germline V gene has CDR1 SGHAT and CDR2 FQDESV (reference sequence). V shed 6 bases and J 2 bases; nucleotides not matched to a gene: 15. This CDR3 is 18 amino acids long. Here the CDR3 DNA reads TGTGCCAGCAGTAAGGCTTGTTTAGCGGGGGATCTCACAGATACGCAGTATTTT. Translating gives CASSKACLAGDLTDTQYF.

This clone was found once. CDR3 DNA: TGTGCCAGCAGCCGTGACAGTGGGCTTAACACTGAAGCTTTCTTT. Residues: CASSRDSGLNTEAFF. The V gene is TRBV5-4, the J gene TRBJ1-1, with D possibly TRBD1 on 5 matching bases. CDR3 size: 15 residues. The germline V gene has CDR1 SGHNT and CDR2 YYREEE (reference sequence). V was clipped by 4 bases and J by 2 bases, with 15 bases between them.

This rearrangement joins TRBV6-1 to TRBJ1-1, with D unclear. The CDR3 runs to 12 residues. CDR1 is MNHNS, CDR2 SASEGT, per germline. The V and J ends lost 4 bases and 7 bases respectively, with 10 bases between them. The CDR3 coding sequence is TGTGCCAGCAGTGCCCTAGACCTTGAAGCTTTCTTT. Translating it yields CASSALDLEAFF.

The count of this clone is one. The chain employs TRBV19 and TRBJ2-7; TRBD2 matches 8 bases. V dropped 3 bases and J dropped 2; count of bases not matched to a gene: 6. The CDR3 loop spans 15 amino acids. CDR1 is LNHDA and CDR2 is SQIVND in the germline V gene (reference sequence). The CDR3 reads CASSIIAGNTYEQYF. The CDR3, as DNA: TGTGCCAGTAGTATTATAGCGGGGAATACCTACGAGCAGTACTTC. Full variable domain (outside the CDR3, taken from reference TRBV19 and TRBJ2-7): DGGITQSPKYLFRKEGQNVTLSCEQNLNHDAMYWYRQDPGQGLRLIYYSQIVNDFQKGDIAEGYSVSREKKESFPLTVTSAQKNPTAFYLCASSIIAGNTYEQYFGPGTRLTVT.

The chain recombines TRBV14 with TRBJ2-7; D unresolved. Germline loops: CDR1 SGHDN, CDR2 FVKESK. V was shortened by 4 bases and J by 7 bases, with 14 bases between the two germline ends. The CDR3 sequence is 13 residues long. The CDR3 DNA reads TGTGCCAGCAGCCTCCACCACCCCGGGGAGCAGTACTTC. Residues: CASSLHHPGEQYF.

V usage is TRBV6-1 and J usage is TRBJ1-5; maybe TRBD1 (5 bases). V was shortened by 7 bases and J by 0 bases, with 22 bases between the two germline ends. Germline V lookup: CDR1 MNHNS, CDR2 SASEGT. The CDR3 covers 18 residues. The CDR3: CASNDPREWGPSNQPQHF. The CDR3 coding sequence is TGTGCCAGCAATGACCCCAGAGAATGGGGCCCTAGCAATCAGCCCCAGCATTTT.

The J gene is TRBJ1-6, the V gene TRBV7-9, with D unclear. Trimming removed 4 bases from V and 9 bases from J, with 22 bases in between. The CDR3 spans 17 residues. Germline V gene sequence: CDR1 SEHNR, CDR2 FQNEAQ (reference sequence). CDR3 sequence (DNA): TGTGCCAGCAGCTCCCACGAGGTAAAGGGTGGCGGTTCACCCCTCCACTTT. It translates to CASSSHEVKGGGSPLHF.

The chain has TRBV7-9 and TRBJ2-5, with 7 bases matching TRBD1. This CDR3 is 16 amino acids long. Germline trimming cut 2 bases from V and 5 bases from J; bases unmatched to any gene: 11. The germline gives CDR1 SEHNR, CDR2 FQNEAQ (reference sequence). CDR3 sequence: CASSLTDRRLWETQYF. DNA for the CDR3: TGTGCCAGCAGCTTAACGGACAGGCGGCTTTGGGAGACCCAGTACTTC.

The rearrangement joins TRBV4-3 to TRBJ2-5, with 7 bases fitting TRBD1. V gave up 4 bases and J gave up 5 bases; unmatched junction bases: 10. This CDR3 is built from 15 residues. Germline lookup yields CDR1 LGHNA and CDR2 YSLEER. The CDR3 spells CASSLSTGRAETQYF. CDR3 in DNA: TGCGCCAGCAGCCTCTCGACAGGGCGAGCGGAGACCCAGTACTTC.

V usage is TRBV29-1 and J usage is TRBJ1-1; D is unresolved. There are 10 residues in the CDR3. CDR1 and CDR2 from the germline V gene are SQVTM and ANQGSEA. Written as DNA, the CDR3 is TGCAGTTCTGTGGACACTGAAGCTTTCTTT. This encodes CSSVDTEAFF.

CDR3 sequence (DNA): TGCGCCAGCAGTCCTGGGACAGGGGGTTTCTATGGCTACACCTTC. It translates to CASSPGTGGFYGYTF. The chain recombines TRBV10-2 with TRBJ1-2; 11 bases are a match to TRBD1. Per germline, CDR1 WSHSY and CDR2 SAAADI. The CDR3 consists of 15 residues. The J segment lost 4 bases and the V segment lost 5 bases, leaving 6 bases of the junction unmatched.

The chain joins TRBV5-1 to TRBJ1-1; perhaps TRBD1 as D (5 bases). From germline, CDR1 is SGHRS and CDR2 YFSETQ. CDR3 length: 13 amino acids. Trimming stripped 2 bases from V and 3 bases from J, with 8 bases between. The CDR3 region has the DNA TGCGCCAGCAGCTTTCTGGGGGACACTGAAGCTTTCTTT. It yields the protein CASSFLGDTEAFF.

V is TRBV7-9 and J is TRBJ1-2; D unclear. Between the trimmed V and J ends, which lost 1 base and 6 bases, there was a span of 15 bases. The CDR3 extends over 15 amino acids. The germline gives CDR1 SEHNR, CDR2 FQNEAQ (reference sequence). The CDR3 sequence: CASSLGFQASNGYTF. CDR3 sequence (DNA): TGTGCCAGCAGCTTAGGATTTCAGGCTTCGAATGGCTACACCTTC.

The CDR3 is CASSYGGLNTEAFF. DNA of the CDR3: TGTGCCAGCAGTTATGGGGGATTGAACACTGAAGCTTTCTTT. This chain uses TRBV6-5 with TRBJ1-1; TRBD1 might be the D (5 bases). The CDR3 extends over 14 amino acids. Trimming left V 3 bases short and J 0 bases short, with 8 bases between. In germline, CDR1 is MNHEY, CDR2 SVGAGI.

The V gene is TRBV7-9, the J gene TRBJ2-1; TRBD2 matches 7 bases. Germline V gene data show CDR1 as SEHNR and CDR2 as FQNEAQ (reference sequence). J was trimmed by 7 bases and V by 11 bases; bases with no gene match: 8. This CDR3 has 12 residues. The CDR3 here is CAGGTGRNEQFF. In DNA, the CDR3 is TGTGCCGGAGGGACCGGGAGGAATGAGCAGTTCTTC.